These 32 T cell receptor beta chains share one sample of origin, sequenced in a study of graft-versus-host responses after intestinal transplantation. Only in-frame clones appear in the TCRdb table, and some are missing; sequencing was by immunoSEQ multiplex PCR. Of about 27,000 clones detected, roughly 82% appear once; the ten largest clones hold around 0.72%. Their recognized antigens are unknown. This material consisted of unstimulated CD4+ T cells sorted from spleen or lymph node cells, taken before intestinal transplant. These receptors all stem from a human donor who received an intestinal transplant.

The chain has TRBV9 and TRBJ1-6, with TRBD1 identical over 7 bases. Germline trimming cut 0 bases from V and 5 bases from J; bases unmatched to any gene: 11. The CDR3 covers 18 residues. CDR1 SGDLS and CDR2 YYNGEE come from the germline V gene. The CDR3 reads CASSVASGPGQNNSPLHF. The CDR3 region has the DNA TGTGCCAGCAGCGTAGCTTCGGGCCCGGGACAGAATAATTCACCCCTCCACTTT.

This rearrangement joins TRBV5-4 to TRBJ2-3, with D possibly being TRBD2 (6 bases). The V end was cut by 4 bases, the J end by 1 base, with 16 bases between. The germline CDR1 and CDR2 sequences are SGHNT and YYREEE (reference sequence). This CDR3 is built from 16 residues. CDR3 nucleotides: TGTGCCAGCAGCCAGTCTAGCGTCACACGCACAGATACGCAGTATTTT. Translated: CASSQSSVTRTDTQYF.

The chain carries TRBV2 and TRBJ1-3, with a possible D match to TRBD1 (6 bases). Trimming removed 4 bases at V and 3 bases at J, with 7 bases between. From germline, CDR1 is SNHLY and CDR2 FYNNEI. The CDR3 sequence is 13 residues long. CDR3 in amino acids: CASSARGGNTIYF. The CDR3 DNA reads as TGTGCCAGCAGTGCCAGGGGTGGAAACACCATATATTTT.

The J gene is TRBJ2-2, the V gene TRBV28; TRBD2 might be the D (6 bases). The CDR3 consists of 13 residues. The germline gives CDR1 MDHEN, CDR2 SYDVKM. The V gene lost 2 bases and the J gene lost 9 bases, with 10 bases spanning the gap. CDR3 nucleotide sequence: TGTGCCAGCAGTTTAACCCGGGGGTGGGAGCTGTTTTTT. Translation gives CASSLTRGWELFF.

This clone was seen only once. The chain uses TRBV5-6 and TRBJ2-7; the D gene is possibly TRBD1 (5 bases). CDR3 length equals 15 residues. V lost 4 bases and J lost 4, with 18 bases in between. Germline loops: CDR1 SGHDT, CDR2 YYEEEE. CDR3 sequence: CASSAGPGLGYEQYF. DNA of the CDR3: TGTGCCAGCAGCGCCGGGCCAGGGCTCGGATACGAGCAGTACTTC.

V is TRBV6-8 and J is TRBJ2-5; 7 bases agree with TRBD1. Germline V gives CDR1 MNHGY, CDR2 SAAAGT. J gave up 3 bases and V 6 bases, and 10 bases lay outside the gene matches. The CDR3 loop spans 15 amino acids. The CDR3 DNA sequence: TGTGCCAGCAGCCTAGGACAGGTCCTCAAAGAGACCCAGTACTTC. It specifies CASSLGQVLKETQYF.

CDR3 region: CASSLRGSGETQYF. CDR3 sequence (DNA): TGTGCCAGCAGCTTACGGGGCTCGGGAGAGACCCAGTACTTC. The chain carries TRBV7-3 and TRBJ2-5; D may be TRBD1 or TRBD2 (5 bases each). This CDR3 comprises 14 residues. The germline V gene has CDR1 SGHTA and CDR2 FQGTGA. V dropped 2 bases and J dropped 4 bases, with 11 bases sitting between them.

The chain couples TRBV28 to TRBJ1-5, with unresolved D. Germline assignment: CDR1 MDHEN and CDR2 SYDVKM. The CDR3 sequence is 15 residues long. V lost 7 bases to trimming and J lost 0 bases, with 13 bases between them. The CDR3 DNA reads as TGTGCCAGCATCTCGGGCGGGGATAGCAATCAGCCCCAGCATTTT. Translating gives CASISGGDSNQPQHF.

This clone was counted a single time. The J gene is TRBJ1-1, the V gene TRBV7-6; no definite D call. V was clipped by 2 bases and J by 5 bases, with 9 bases between them. Germline values: CDR1 SGHVS, CDR2 FNYEAQ. The CDR3 contains 13 residues. The CDR3 nucleotides are TGTGCCAGCAGCTTAAGGCTAGGGACTGAAGCTTTCTTT. Its translation: CASSLRLGTEAFF.

This chain uses TRBV2 with TRBJ1-4; D perhaps matches TRBD1 (5 bases). V was cut by 6 bases and J by 7 bases, with 15 bases left in between. This CDR3 has 14 residues. Germline V CDR1 and CDR2: SNHLY, FYNNEI. This chain's CDR3 is CASRNPLQGEKLFF. In nucleotides, the CDR3 is TGTGCCAGCAGGAACCCTCTCCAGGGTGAAAAACTGTTTTTT.

The chain links TRBV9 to TRBJ2-2; D gene ambiguous. CDR3 size: 16 residues. Germline V lookup: CDR1 SGDLS, CDR2 YYNGEE. Trimming removed 0 bases at V and 0 bases at J, with 9 bases between. CDR3 nucleotides: TGTGCCAGCAGCGTAGATACCCTACCGAACACCGGGGAGCTGTTTTTT. This codes for CASSVDTLPNTGELFF.

V and J are TRBV5-1 and TRBJ1-1; D unresolved. CDR1 is SGHRS and CDR2 is YFSETQ in the germline V gene. CDR3 length: 14 residues. The V end lost 6 bases, the J end lost 1 base, and 13 bases lay between the germline ends. The CDR3 DNA sequence: TGCGCCAGCAAGGGTTCTAATGGGAACACTGAAGCTTTCTTT. It yields the protein CASKGSNGNTEAFF.

The rearrangement links TRBV2 to TRBJ2-5, with 8 bases fitting TRBD2. Germline CDR1 reads SNHLY; CDR2 reads FYNNEI. V lost 4 bases, J lost 3 bases, and 4 bases stayed unmatched. The CDR3 contains 14 residues. The CDR3 bases are TGTGCCAGCAGTGTCCAACTAGCGGAAGAGACCCAGTACTTC. Translation gives CASSVQLAEETQYF.

The chain uses TRBV19 and TRBJ1-1; D gene uncertain. V lost 5 bases and J lost 10, with 17 bases in between. The CDR3 has 13 amino acids. The V gene's germline CDR1 is LNHDA and CDR2 SQIVND (reference sequence). CDR3 sequence (DNA): TGTGCCAGTAGTCCCTCCCGGATCCTAGCAGCTTTCTTT. It specifies CASSPSRILAAFF.

The chain joins TRBV18 to TRBJ1-5; TRBD1 is a possible D gene (5 bases). Trimming pared 2 bases from V and 3 bases from J, leaving 14 bases between. The CDR3 runs 16 residues. In germline, CDR1 is KGHSH, CDR2 LQKENI. The CDR3 region is CASSPSLGGDNQPQHF. The CDR3 DNA reads as TGTGCCAGCTCACCATCTTTAGGAGGGGACAATCAGCCCCAGCATTTT.

This clone was observed a handful of times. The chain employs TRBV5-6 and TRBJ2-7; D possibly uses TRBD1 or TRBD2 (5 bases each). The CDR3 loop spans 13 amino acids. Germline V lookup: CDR1 SGHDT, CDR2 YYEEEE. Trimming took off 3 bases at V and 2 bases at J, with 9 bases between the two ends. In nucleotides, the CDR3 is TGTGCCAGCAGCTCGGGACGGCCCTACGAGCAGTACTTC. Translation: CASSSGRPYEQYF.

The gene calls are TRBV28 and TRBJ1-2; perhaps TRBD1 as D (5 bases). Trimming took off 8 bases at V and 1 base at J, with 17 bases between the two ends. The CDR3 has 15 amino acids. Germline CDR1 reads MDHEN; CDR2 reads SYDVKM. CDR3 in amino acids: CASRQTGTINYGYTF. The CDR3 DNA reads TGTGCCAGCCGTCAGACCGGGACCATTAACTATGGCTACACCTTC.

The J gene is TRBJ1-3, the V gene TRBV30; TRBD1 is a possible D gene (6 bases). This CDR3 comprises 13 residues. V lost 6 bases to trimming and J lost 5 bases, with 14 bases between them. Looked up from germline, CDR1 is GTSNPN and CDR2 is SVGIG (reference sequence). DNA of the CDR3: TGTGCCTGTCCGGGACACGGACGAAACACCATATATTTT. Translating gives CACPGHGRNTIYF.

The rearrangement joins TRBV5-6 to TRBJ1-5, with D uncertain. Trimming shortened V by 3 bases and J by 10 bases, and 17 bases separated the two germline ends. The CDR3 has 14 residues. Germline values: CDR1 SGHDT, CDR2 YYEEEE. The CDR3 region has the DNA TGTGCCAGCAGCTACCGTTTTTCGCAGCACCCCCAGCATTTT. This codes for CASSYRFSQHPQHF.

This chain links TRBV5-1 with TRBJ2-5, with TRBD2 matching over 9 bases. The CDR3 extends over 20 amino acids. The ends lost 4 bases at V and 4 bases at J; junction bases unmatched: 23. Germline V lookup: CDR1 SGHRS, CDR2 YFSETQ. The CDR3 reads CASSVRGDSGGRALGETQYF. CDR3 in DNA: TGCGCCAGCAGCGTGCGGGGGGACAGCGGCGGGAGGGCCCTGGGAGAGACCCAGTACTTC. Full variable domain (outside the CDR3, taken from reference TRBV5-1 and TRBJ2-5): KAGVTQTPRYLIKTRGQQVTLSCSPISGHRSVSWYQQTPGQGLQFLFEYFSETQRNKGNFPGRFSGRQFSNSRSEMNVSTLELGDSALYLCASSVRGDSGGRALGETQYFGPGTRLLVL.

In its sample, this clone was seen once. The rearrangement joins TRBV5-4 to TRBJ1-1; maybe TRBD1 (6 bases). Trimming removed 4 bases from V and 9 bases from J, with 16 bases in between. CDR1 is SGHNT, CDR2 YYREEE, per germline (reference sequence). The CDR3 totals 13 residues. This CDR3 reads CASSGPDSQKAFF. As DNA, the CDR3 is TGTGCCAGCAGCGGCCCGGACAGTCAAAAAGCTTTCTTT.

The chain uses TRBV19 and TRBJ2-7, with TRBD2 matching over 12 bases. This CDR3 is built from 15 residues. CDR1 LNHDA and CDR2 SQIVND come from the germline V gene (reference sequence). The V gene end was trimmed by 5 bases and the J gene end by 2 bases; junction bases not matched to a gene: 4. The CDR3: CASSPGLAGTYEQYF. The DNA for the CDR3 is TGTGCCAGTAGTCCTGGACTAGCGGGAACCTACGAGCAGTACTTC.

The V and J genes are TRBV19 and TRBJ1-6; no definite D call. Trimming removed 6 bases at V and 10 bases at J, with 16 bases between. The CDR3 is 14 residues long. CDR1 LNHDA and CDR2 SQIVND come from the germline V gene (reference sequence). The CDR3 here is CASRPPRANSPLHF. Written as DNA, the CDR3 is TGTGCCAGTAGACCCCCCCGGGCTAACTCACCCCTCCACTTT.

This clone was seen a few times. The rearrangement joins TRBV4-2 to TRBJ2-3; D gene unclear. The CDR3 runs 12 residues. The V end was cut by 1 base, the J end by 5 bases, with 4 bases between. The germline V gene has CDR1 LGHNA and CDR2 YNFKEQ. This chain's CDR3 is CASSQGGDTQYF. CDR3 DNA: TGTGCCAGCAGCCAAGGCGGAGATACGCAGTATTTT.

V is TRBV7-9 and J is TRBJ1-6; possible D gene TRBD1, 6 bases. Trimming removed 7 bases at V and 6 bases at J, with 16 bases between. Germline V CDR1 and CDR2: SEHNR, FQNEAQ (reference sequence). This CDR3 comprises 15 residues. The CDR3 DNA reads as TGTGCCAGCACTATCGGGGGGCAGGGTAATTCACCCCTCCACTTT. Translated: CASTIGGQGNSPLHF.

The V and J genes are TRBV21-1 and TRBJ2-7; TRBD2 was called by the table and not checked on the DNA. TRBV21-1 is shown as a pseudogene. CDR3 size: 14 residues. As DNA, the CDR3 is TGTGCCAGCAGCACCGGACTAGCGGGCTACGAGCAGTACTTC. Its translation: CASSTGLAGYEQYF.

The chain has TRBV5-1 and TRBJ2-1; a weak D match, TRBD2 (6 bases). V lost 3 bases and J lost 0, with 10 bases in between. In germline, CDR1 is SGHRS, CDR2 YFSETQ. The CDR3 totals 15 residues. The CDR3 loop is CASSSRDFSYNEQFF. The CDR3 DNA sequence: TGCGCCAGCAGCTCCCGGGACTTCTCCTACAATGAGCAGTTCTTC.

The CDR3 DNA is TGTGCCAGCAGCCCTGGACGGATCCTCTATGGCTACACCTTC. It codes for CASSPGRILYGYTF. The chain combines TRBV6-1 with TRBJ1-2; D is uncertain. With 6 bases removed from V and 4 bases from J, the gap between germline ends came to 15 bases. The germline gives CDR1 MNHNS, CDR2 SASEGT. The CDR3 sequence is 14 residues long.

V and J are TRBV6-1 and TRBJ2-5, with TRBD2 matching over 9 bases. Germline lookup yields CDR1 MNHNS and CDR2 SASEGT. The CDR3 runs 15 residues. J gave up 5 bases and V 6 bases, and 10 bases lay outside the gene matches. The CDR3 coding sequence is TGTGCCAGCAGGGCGCTAGCGGGGACACAGGAGACCCAGTACTTC. It translates to CASRALAGTQETQYF.

The rearrangement uses TRBV21-1 and TRBJ2-7; the table's D gene call, TRBD2, was not cross checked with the DNA. TRBV21-1 constitutes a pseudogene. The CDR3 spans 15 residues. The CDR3 DNA is TGTGCCAGCAGCAAAAAACCCCCGACTAGCTACGAGCAGTACTTC. Its translation: CASSKKPPTSYEQYF.

In its sample, this clone was seen once. V and J are TRBV11-1 and TRBJ2-3, with a weak D call TRBD2 (6 bases). Germline assignment: CDR1 SGHAT and CDR2 FQDESV (reference sequence). There are 16 residues in the CDR3. V was clipped by 0 bases and J by 4 bases, with 14 bases between them. Written as DNA, the CDR3 is TGTGCCAGCAGCTTAGCGCGGTATAGCGGAGCAGATACGCAGTATTTT. It yields the protein CASSLARYSGADTQYF.

This clone has a single count. The chain carries TRBV7-2 and TRBJ1-3; D possibly corresponds to TRBD1 (5 bases). V shed 5 bases and J shed 4 bases, with 21 bases lying between them. CDR1 and CDR2 (germline): SGHTA, FQGNSA. The CDR3 has 17 amino acids. The CDR3 is CASSHGTRRVPGNTIYF. CDR3 sequence (DNA): TGTGCCAGCAGCCATGGAACGCGCAGGGTTCCGGGAAACACCATATATTTT.